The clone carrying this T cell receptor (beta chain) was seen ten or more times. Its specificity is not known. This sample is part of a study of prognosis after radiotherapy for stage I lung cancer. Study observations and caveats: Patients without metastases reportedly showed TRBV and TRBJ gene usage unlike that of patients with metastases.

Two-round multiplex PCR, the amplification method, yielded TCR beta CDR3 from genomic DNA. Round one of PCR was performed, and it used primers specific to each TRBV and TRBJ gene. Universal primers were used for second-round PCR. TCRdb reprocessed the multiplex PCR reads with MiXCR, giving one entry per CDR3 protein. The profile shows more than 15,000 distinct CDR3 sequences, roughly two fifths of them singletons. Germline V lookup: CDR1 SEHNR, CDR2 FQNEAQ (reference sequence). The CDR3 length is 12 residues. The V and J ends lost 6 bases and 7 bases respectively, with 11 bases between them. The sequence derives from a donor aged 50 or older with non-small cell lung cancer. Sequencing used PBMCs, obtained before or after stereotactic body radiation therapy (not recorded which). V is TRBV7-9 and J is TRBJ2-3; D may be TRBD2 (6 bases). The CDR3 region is CASSPEGNTQYF. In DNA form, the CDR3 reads TGTGCCAGCAGTCCGGAGGGGAATACGCAGTATTTT.